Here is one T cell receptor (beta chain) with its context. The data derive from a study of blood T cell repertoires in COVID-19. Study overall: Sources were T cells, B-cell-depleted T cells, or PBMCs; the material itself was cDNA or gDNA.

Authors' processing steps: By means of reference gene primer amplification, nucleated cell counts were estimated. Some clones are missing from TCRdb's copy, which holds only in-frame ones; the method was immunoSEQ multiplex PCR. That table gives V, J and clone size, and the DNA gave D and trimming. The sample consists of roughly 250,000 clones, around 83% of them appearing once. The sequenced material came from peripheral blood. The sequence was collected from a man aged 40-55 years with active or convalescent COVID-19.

This chain's CDR3 is CASSLDRAAAGDTQYF. As DNA, the CDR3 is TGTGCCAGCAGCTTGGATAGAGCGGCAGCGGGGGATACGCAGTATTTT. V and J are TRBV5-5 and TRBJ2-3; 7 nucleotides match TRBD2. V gave up 0 bases and J gave up 6 bases; unmatched junction bases: 10. Germline V gene data show CDR1 as SGHKS and CDR2 as YYEKEE (reference sequence). The CDR3 sequence is 16 residues long. Supplemented by reference TRBV5-5 and TRBJ2-3, the full variable domain reads DAGVTQSPTHLIKTRGQQVTLRCSPISGHKSVSWYQQVLGQGPQFIFQYYEKEERGRGNFPDRFSARQFPNYSSELNVNALLLGDSALYLCASSLDRAAAGDTQYFGPGTRLTVL.